The 17 T cell receptor beta chains in this list originate from one sample, sequenced in a study of blood T cell repertoires in COVID-19. Produced via immunoSEQ multiplex PCR; TCRdb's table is partial and in-frame only. The table shows fewer than 130,000 clones, with around 79% occurring only once. What was sequenced was peripheral blood. Receptors were obtained from a man aged 65 to 85 with active or convalescent COVID-19.

This chain links TRBV19 with TRBJ2-5; TRBD1 agrees at 9 bases. The CDR3 has 16 residues. The germline CDR1 and CDR2 sequences are LNHDA and SQIVND (reference sequence). The V gene end was trimmed by 3 bases and the J gene end by 5 bases; junction bases not matched to a gene: 10. The CDR3 region has the DNA TGTGCCAGTAGTATTCTACCGGGACAGGGTACGGAGACCCAGTACTTC. It is translated as CASSILPGQGTETQYF.

The chain has TRBV5-4 and TRBJ1-3; D might be TRBD1 (6 bases). Germline V gene sequence: CDR1 SGHNT, CDR2 YYREEE (reference sequence). V was pared by 0 bases and J by 0 bases, with 10 bases between. The CDR3 is 16 residues long. CDR3 in DNA: TGTGCCAGCAGCTTGGGGGGGCTCTTCTCTGGAAACACCATATATTTT. This gives the protein CASSLGGLFSGNTIYF.

The sample holds a few counts of this clone. The V call is TRBV2, the J call TRBJ1-6; TRBD1 aligns across 9 bases. Germline V gene sequence: CDR1 SNHLY, CDR2 FYNNEI. V shed 5 bases, J shed 3 bases, and the junction held 2 bases outside the gene matches. This CDR3 contains 15 residues. CDR3 sequence (DNA): TGTGCCAGCAGTTTGACAGGGGGCTATAATTCACCCCTCCACTTT. Protein sequence: CASSLTGGYNSPLHF.

The chain couples TRBV28 to TRBJ1-3; D is uncertain. The length of the CDR3 is 14 residues. Trimming removed 7 bases at V and 1 base at J, with 11 bases between. CDR1 and CDR2 from the germline V gene are MDHEN and SYDVKM. CDR3 in amino acids: CASIPSISGNTIYF. CDR3 nucleotides: TGTGCCAGCATCCCTAGTATATCTGGAAACACCATATATTTT.

This clone showed up just a few times. The chain carries TRBV19 and TRBJ1-4, with TRBD1 matching 9 bases. After removal of 8 bases from V and 7 bases from J, the junction contained 5 bases not matched to a gene. The CDR3 runs 13 residues. Germline V gives CDR1 LNHDA, CDR2 SQIVND (reference sequence). In DNA, the CDR3 is TGTGCCAGTTCGGACAGGGGCCCTGAAAAACTGTTTTTT. This translates into CASSDRGPEKLFF.

J is TRBJ1-2 and V is TRBV6-1, with D uncertain. Trimming removed 1 base at V and 8 bases at J, with 8 bases between. The CDR3 is 12 amino acids. Germline CDR1 MNHNS, CDR2 SASEGT. CDR3 loop: CASSEELRGYTF. For the CDR3, the DNA is TGTGCCAGCAGTGAAGAGCTGCGGGGCTACACCTTC.

This chain connects TRBV18 to TRBJ2-7; 7 positions match TRBD2. Per the germline V gene, CDR1 is KGHSH and CDR2 is LQKENI. The CDR3 consists of 14 residues. Trimming at V came to 4 bases and at J to 2 bases, leaving 5 bases not matched to a gene. The CDR3 bases are TGTGCCAGCTCACTTCTAGCGGAGCCCTACGAGCAGTACTTC. Translating it yields CASSLLAEPYEQYF.

The chain employs TRBV2 and TRBJ1-2; D remains ambiguous. Trimming removed 6 bases at V and 4 bases at J, with 6 bases between. The CDR3 consists of 11 residues. Per germline, CDR1 SNHLY and CDR2 FYNNEI. The CDR3 here is CASRVSYGYTF. The CDR3 DNA is TGTGCCAGCAGGGTCAGCTATGGCTACACCTTC. Full variable domain (missing parts from reference TRBV2 and TRBJ1-2): EPEVTQTPSHQVTQMGQEVILRCVPISNHLYFYWYRQILGQKVEFLVSFYNNEISEKSEIFDDQFSVERPDGSNFTLKIRSTKLEDSAMYFCASRVSYGYTFGSGTRLTVV.

This clone occurred a few times. The chain couples TRBV2 to TRBJ2-2; D ambiguous. Trimming pared 6 bases from V and 1 base from J, leaving 9 bases between. Germline lookup yields CDR1 SNHLY and CDR2 FYNNEI. The CDR3 loop spans 14 amino acids. The CDR3 DNA reads TGTGCCAGCAGAGGCGGTCTGAACACCGGGGAGCTGTTTTTT. Its translation is CASRGGLNTGELFF. The full variable domain, rest sourced from reference TRBV2 and TRBJ2-2, is EPEVTQTPSHQVTQMGQEVILRCVPISNHLYFYWYRQILGQKVEFLVSFYNNEISEKSEIFDDQFSVERPDGSNFTLKIRSTKLEDSAMYFCASRGGLNTGELFFGEGSRLTVL.

This clone appeared once. This chain joins TRBV10-3 and TRBJ1-3; no firm D call. Germline CDR1 ENHRY, CDR2 SYGVKD. Trimming pared 2 bases from V and 7 bases from J, leaving 12 bases between. The CDR3 is 14 amino acids. The CDR3 loop is CAISEGVQWNTIYF. As DNA, the CDR3 is TGTGCCATCAGTGAGGGAGTTCAGTGGAACACCATATATTTT.

The chain recombines TRBV27 with TRBJ2-2; 15 bases fit TRBD2. Germline CDR1 reads MNHEY; CDR2 reads SMNVEV (reference sequence). This CDR3 region has 15 residues. The V and J ends lost 6 bases and 5 bases, in that order; junction bases with no gene match: 1. Here the CDR3 reads CASSGTSGGTGELFF. The DNA for the CDR3 is TGTGCCAGCAGCGGGACTAGCGGGGGGACCGGGGAGCTGTTTTTT.

This clone was seen more than once but under ten times. V usage is TRBV5-1 and J usage is TRBJ2-2; weak D call: TRBD1 (6 bases). CDR3 length: 15 residues. Per germline, CDR1 SGHRS and CDR2 YFSETQ. The V end was cut by 0 bases, the J end by 4 bases, with 10 bases between. The CDR3 loop is CASSLADSGTGELFF. The CDR3 coding sequence is TGCGCCAGCAGCTTGGCGGACAGCGGCACCGGGGAGCTGTTTTTT.

This clone was recorded a few times. V usage is TRBV24-1 and J usage is TRBJ2-1, with 11 bases that match TRBD2. The V gene's germline CDR1 is KGHDR and CDR2 SFDVKD. The CDR3 consists of 15 residues. The V segment lost 3 bases and the J segment 6 bases; nucleotides outside the gene matches: 3. The CDR3 coding sequence is TGTGCCACCAGTGATGAGACTAGCGGGATCAATGAGCAGTTCTTC. This sequence encodes CATSDETSGINEQFF.

The CDR3 protein is CASSPPRQGSDTQYF. DNA for the CDR3: TGTGCCAGCTCACCACCCCGGCAGGGTTCAGATACGCAGTATTTT. This chain uses TRBV18 with TRBJ2-3; D is perhaps TRBD1 (5 bases). Trimming left V 0 bases short and J 4 bases short, with 11 bases between. The CDR3 is 15 residues long. Germline values: CDR1 KGHSH, CDR2 LQKENI.

The V gene is TRBV7-3, the J gene TRBJ1-1; possible D gene TRBD1, 6 bases. Germline V gene data show CDR1 as SGHTA and CDR2 as FQGTGA. Deletions cut 3 bases from V and 11 bases from J, with 13 bases between. The CDR3 extends over 12 amino acids. The CDR3 sequence: CASSFGGGPAFF. CDR3 bases: TGTGCCAGCAGCTTTGGTGGGGGCCCGGCTTTCTTT.

This chain links TRBV28 with TRBJ1-3, with D perhaps matching TRBD1 (6 bases). Germline assignment: CDR1 MDHEN and CDR2 SYDVKM. The CDR3 has 15 amino acids. The germline V and J ends were trimmed by 4 bases and 0 bases, with 10 bases remaining between them. The CDR3 protein is CASSYLQGSGNTIYF. The CDR3 DNA follows: TGTGCCAGCAGTTATCTACAGGGCTCTGGAAACACCATATATTTT.

The chain combines TRBV11-2 with TRBJ2-7; D may be TRBD1 (6 bases). Germline CDR1 reads SGHAT; CDR2 reads FQNNGV. V gave up 1 base and J gave up 0 bases, with 10 bases separating them. The CDR3 totals 15 residues. The CDR3 nucleotides are TGTGCCAGCAGCTTAGTAGAAGGGGGCTCCTACGAGCAGTACTTC. The encoded protein is CASSLVEGGSYEQYF.